This T cell receptor (beta chain) was obtained from a study of T-cell reconstitution after alpha-beta-depleted transplantation in children. Unique molecular identifiers were incorporated into the prepared TCRbeta library. TCRdb reanalysed the PCR reads using MiXCR and keeps one entry per CDR3 protein. Of 250,000 to 300,000 distinct CDR3 sequences in the sample, around 9.6% were seen once. In its sample, this clonotype was seen many times. V was trimmed by 7 bases and J by 2 bases, leaving 5 bases between them. The CDR3 spans 11 residues. CDR1 is MDHEN and CDR2 is SYDVKM in the germline V gene. Here the sequenced sample was PBMCs from the stem cell graft donor, taken from the stem cell graft. This sequence was found in a human donor who donated a stem cell graft to a child with SCID. V usage is TRBV28 and J usage is TRBJ1-1; D is undetermined. Here the CDR3 DNA reads TGTGCCAGCATCTCCAACACTGAAGCTTTCTTT. It encodes CASISNTEAFF.